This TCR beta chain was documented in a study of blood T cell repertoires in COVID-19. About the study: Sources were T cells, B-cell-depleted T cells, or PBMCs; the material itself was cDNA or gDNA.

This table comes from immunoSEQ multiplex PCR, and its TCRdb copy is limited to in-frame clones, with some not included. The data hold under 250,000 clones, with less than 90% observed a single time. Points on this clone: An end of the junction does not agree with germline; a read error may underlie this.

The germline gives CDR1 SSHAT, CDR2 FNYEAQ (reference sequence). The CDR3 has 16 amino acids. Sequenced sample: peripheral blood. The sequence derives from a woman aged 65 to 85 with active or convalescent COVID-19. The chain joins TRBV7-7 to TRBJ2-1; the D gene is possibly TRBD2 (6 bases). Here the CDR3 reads CASSLSAGSDMGEQFF. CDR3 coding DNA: TGTGCTAGCAGCTTATCTGCCGGGAGTGATATGGGTGAGCAGTTCTTC.